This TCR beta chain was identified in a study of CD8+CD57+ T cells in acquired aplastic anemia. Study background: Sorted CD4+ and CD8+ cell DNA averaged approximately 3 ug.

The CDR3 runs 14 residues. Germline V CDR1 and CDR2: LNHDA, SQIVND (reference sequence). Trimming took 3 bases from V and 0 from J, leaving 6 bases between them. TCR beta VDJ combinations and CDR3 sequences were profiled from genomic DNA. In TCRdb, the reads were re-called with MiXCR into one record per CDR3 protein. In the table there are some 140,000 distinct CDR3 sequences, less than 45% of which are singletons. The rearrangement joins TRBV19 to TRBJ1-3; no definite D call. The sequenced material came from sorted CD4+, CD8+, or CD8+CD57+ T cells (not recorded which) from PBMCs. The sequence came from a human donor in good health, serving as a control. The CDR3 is CASSILPSGNTIYF. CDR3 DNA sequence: TGTGCCAGTAGTATCCTCCCCTCTGGAAACACCATATATTTT.